This T cell receptor beta chain emerged from a study of cytomegalovirus exposure and HLA in healthy donors. CDR1 SEHNR and CDR2 FQNEAQ come from the germline V gene (reference sequence). The CDR3 totals 14 residues. V lost 5 bases to trimming and J lost 0 bases, with 5 bases between them. Assay: immunoSEQ multiplex PCR; the TCRdb copy retains only in-frame clones and omits some. The top ten clones hold 0.35% to 0.45% of a sample with some 250,000 clones, around 87% of them seen once. Remarks on this clone: Its antigen is not known.

Broader study findings: The investigators catalogued 164 TCR beta chains as cytomegalovirus-associated. In vitro checks showed that three CMV-associated chains really do target CMV antigens. Subsequent analysis of the approximately 110 validation repertoires found a tendency for first-cohort TCR clusters to co-occur.

The J gene is TRBJ2-6, the V gene TRBV7-9; D is ambiguous. Sequences were obtained from PBMCs. The sequence was collected from a woman younger than 35 in good health and CMV-seronegative. CDR3: CASSTGSGANVLTF. The DNA for the CDR3 is TGTGCCAGCAGCACGGGCTCTGGGGCCAACGTCCTGACTTTC.